Each of the 25 T cell receptor beta chains below was sequenced from the same sample in a study of shared clonotypes between healthy human individuals. Naive CD8 populations comprised CD45RO-negative cells positively selected for CCR7, excluding terminally differentiated effector memory CD45RA+ cells. Produced via immunoSEQ multiplex PCR; TCRdb's table is partial and in-frame only. The profile covers approximately 2,000,000 clones, with 90% to 95% appearing a single time and about 1.7% taken by the ten largest. Sequencing was done on a sample of naive CD8+ T cells from PBMCs. These receptors all come from a man between 18 and 29 years old in good health. Some clones in this sample may be carry-over from other donors' samples.

The chain combines TRBV4-1 with TRBJ2-3; a weak D match, TRBD1 (5 bases). The CDR3 length is 13 residues. Germline V gene lookup returns CDR1 MGHRA and CDR2 YSYEKL. With 8 bases removed from V and 3 bases from J, the gap between germline ends came to 12 bases. The CDR3 is CASLAGNTDTQYF. The CDR3 region has the DNA TGCGCCAGCTTGGCAGGGAATACAGATACGCAGTATTTT.

The chain is built from TRBV2 and TRBJ1-5; TRBD1 matches 8 bases. The CDR3 loop spans 15 amino acids. V shed 6 bases and J 3 bases; nucleotides not matched to a gene: 7. From germline, CDR1 is SNHLY and CDR2 FYNNEI. CDR3 DNA: TGTGCCAGCAGGATAACAGGGGGGTTCAATCAGCCCCAGCATTTT. Protein: CASRITGGFNQPQHF.

This clone was observed a single time. V gene TRBV9 combines with J gene TRBJ2-7; 7 bases fit TRBD2. Germline V gives CDR1 SGDLS, CDR2 YYNGEE. The ends lost 0 bases at V and 0 bases at J; junction bases unmatched: 3. The CDR3 extends over 15 amino acids. CDR3 sequence: CASSVDGLGSYEQYF. CDR3 DNA: TGTGCCAGCAGCGTAGATGGACTAGGCTCCTACGAGCAGTACTTC.

V and J are TRBV18 and TRBJ2-1; either TRBD1 or TRBD2 may fit D (5 bases each). Germline V gene lookup returns CDR1 KGHSH and CDR2 LQKENI. The V end lost 6 bases, the J end lost 5 bases, and 20 bases lay between the germline ends. This CDR3 is built from 16 residues. The CDR3 nucleotides read TGTGCCAGCTCCCGACAGTTTGGACGGGAAAACAATGAGCAGTTCTTC. This translates into CASSRQFGRENNEQFF.

The V call is TRBV7-2, the J call TRBJ2-7; D gene unclear. The CDR3 extends over 12 amino acids. V lost 1 base, J lost 6 bases, and 7 bases lay in between. Germline V gene lookup returns CDR1 SGHTA and CDR2 FQGNSA. CDR3 residues: CASSLGQLEQYF. For the CDR3, the DNA is TGTGCCAGCAGCTTAGGACAACTCGAGCAGTACTTC.

CDR3 sequence reads: CASSLTGTANYEQYF. The DNA of the CDR3 is TGCGCCAGCAGCCTTACCGGGACGGCAAACTACGAGCAGTACTTC. V gene TRBV5-1 combines with J gene TRBJ2-7, with D tentatively TRBD1 or TRBD2 (5 bases each). The V gene lost 4 bases and the J gene lost 3 bases, with 17 bases spanning the gap. CDR1 and CDR2 from the germline V gene are SGHRS and YFSETQ. CDR3 length: 15 amino acids. The whole variable domain, remainder taken from reference TRBV5-1 and TRBJ2-7, is KAGVTQTPRYLIKTRGQQVTLSCSPISGHRSVSWYQQTPGQGLQFLFEYFSETQRNKGNFPGRFSGRQFSNSRSEMNVSTLELGDSALYLCASSLTGTANYEQYFGPGTRLTVT.

The chain employs TRBV30 and TRBJ2-1; 8 bases align to TRBD2. The CDR3 runs 13 residues. Germline CDR1 and CDR2: GTSNPN and SVGIG (reference sequence). This CDR3 is CAGEAGVGNEQFF. The CDR3 nucleotides are TGTGCGGGGGAAGCGGGAGTCGGCAATGAGCAGTTCTTC. Using reference TRBV30 and TRBJ2-1 for the parts outside the CDR3, the full variable domain is SQTIHQWPATLVQPVGSPLSLECTVEGTSNPNLYWYRQAAGRGLQLLFYSVGIGQISSEVPQNLSASRPQDRQFILSSKKLLLSDSGFYLCAGEAGVGNEQFFGPGTRLTVL.

This sequence joins TRBV6-5 and TRBJ2-7, with 7 bases matching TRBD1. With 5 bases clipped from V and 5 bases from J, the junction kept 12 bases outside the gene matches. Germline CDR1 and CDR2: MNHEY and SVGAGI. The CDR3 covers 15 residues. The CDR3 DNA is TGTGCCAGCAGTAAACCGGACAGGAGAGAGAACGAGCAGTACTTC. Translation: CASSKPDRRENEQYF.

V gene TRBV5-1 combines with J gene TRBJ1-2, with D possibly TRBD1 on 5 matching bases. The CDR3 runs to 14 residues. Germline CDR1 reads SGHRS; CDR2 reads YFSETQ. V lost 0 bases to trimming and J lost 7 bases, with 13 bases between them. The CDR3 loop reads CASSLDLGVIGYTF. The CDR3 nucleotides read TGCGCCAGCAGCTTGGATTTAGGGGTGATTGGCTACACCTTC.

This chain links TRBV19 with TRBJ2-7, with D possibly matching TRBD1 (5 bases). This CDR3 contains 15 residues. Looked up from germline, CDR1 is LNHDA and CDR2 is SQIVND (reference sequence). V lost 3 bases and J lost 4, with 16 bases in between. The CDR3 region is CASSMGVGVYYEQYF. In nucleotides, the CDR3 is TGTGCCAGTAGTATGGGCGTAGGGGTTTATTACGAGCAGTACTTC.

V is TRBV7-2 and J is TRBJ2-7, with 8 nucleotides matching TRBD2. Germline-derived CDR1 and CDR2 are SGHTA and FQGNSA. After removal of 1 base from V and 0 bases from J, the junction contained 11 bases not matched to a gene. This CDR3 comprises 18 residues. CDR3 region: CASSLGGASGYPSYEQYF. CDR3 coding DNA: TGTGCCAGCAGCTTAGGGGGGGCTAGCGGGTACCCCTCCTACGAGCAGTACTTC.

The chain carries TRBV28 and TRBJ2-4, with 7 bases lining up with TRBD2. CDR3 length: 15 amino acids. J gave up 6 bases and V 5 bases, and 10 bases lay outside the gene matches. Germline CDR1 and CDR2: MDHEN and SYDVKM. CDR3 sequence (DNA): TGTGCCAGCAGTCCACACTGGGAGGGATCAAACATTCAGTACTTC. Protein product: CASSPHWEGSNIQYF.

The chain carries TRBV4-1 and TRBJ1-2; no clear D. This CDR3 has 15 amino acids. Deletions cut 0 bases from V and 4 bases from J, with 12 bases between. Germline V gene data show CDR1 as MGHRA and CDR2 as YSYEKL. The chain's CDR3 is CASSQDSGSGYGYTF. The CDR3 DNA reads as TGCGCCAGCAGCCAAGATTCCGGCAGTGGCTATGGCTACACCTTC.

The DNA for the CDR3 is TGTGCCAGTAGTCCCCCCCCGGCCCGAAATGAAAAACTGTTTTTT. It is translated as CASSPPPARNEKLFF. The chain combines TRBV19 with TRBJ1-4, with D hard to call. Germline values: CDR1 LNHDA, CDR2 SQIVND (reference sequence). V was cut by 5 bases and J by 5 bases, with 15 bases left in between. The CDR3 is 15 amino acids.

Notes on this clone: The sample carries other DNA sequences with the same CDR3. The rearrangement joins TRBV9 to TRBJ1-1, with D perhaps matching TRBD1 (5 bases). The germline CDR1 and CDR2 sequences are SGDLS and YYNGEE. V lost 2 bases and J lost 4, with 9 bases in between. The CDR3 is 13 residues long. In nucleotides, the CDR3 is TGTGCCAGCAGCGTCGACAGCGGCACTGAAGCTTTCTTT. Encoded protein: CASSVDSGTEAFF.

In this sample, this clone turned up a few times. The rearrangement links TRBV14 to TRBJ1-1, with D perhaps matching TRBD1 (6 bases). This CDR3 has 16 residues. Germline V gives CDR1 SGHDN, CDR2 FVKESK. V lost 0 bases and J 0 bases, leaving 11 bases between the germline ends. CDR3 bases: TGTGCCAGCAGCCAAGATAAACACAGGGTGAACACTGAAGCTTTCTTT. Residues: CASSQDKHRVNTEAFF.

The chain recombines TRBV28 with TRBJ2-7; D possibly corresponds to TRBD2 (6 bases). Germline V gene sequence: CDR1 MDHEN, CDR2 SYDVKM. The CDR3 length is 14 residues. The V and J ends lost 4 bases and 4 bases respectively, with 14 bases between them. The CDR3 DNA reads as TGTGCCAGCAGTTGGTCGGCGGGACGTTACGAGCAGTACTTC. This gives the protein CASSWSAGRYEQYF. Based on the CDR3 plus reference TRBV28 and TRBJ2-7, the full variable domain is DVKVTQSSRYLVKRTGEKVFLECVQDMDHENMFWYRQDPGLGLRLIYFSYDVKMKEKGDIPEGYSVSREKKERFSLILESASTNQTSMYLCASSWSAGRYEQYFGPGTRLTVT.

The chain couples TRBV30 to TRBJ2-1; TRBD1 is a possible D gene (5 bases). Trimming shortened V by 4 bases and J by 9 bases, and 13 bases separated the two germline ends. The CDR3 is 12 residues long. Germline-derived CDR1 and CDR2 are GTSNPN and SVGIG (reference sequence). In DNA, the CDR3 is TGTGCCTGGATTCAGGGTTGGAGTGAGCAGTTCTTC. This encodes CAWIQGWSEQFF.

V gene TRBV30 combines with J gene TRBJ2-7; 8 bases align to TRBD2. The CDR3 runs 16 residues. V gave up 1 base and J gave up 3 bases; unmatched junction bases: 11. Germline V gene lookup returns CDR1 GTSNPN and CDR2 SVGIG (reference sequence). CDR3 sequence reads: CAWSAVRLAGRYEQYF. The CDR3 DNA reads as TGTGCCTGGAGTGCTGTACGATTAGCGGGGCGCTACGAGCAGTACTTC.

The chain recombines TRBV6-6 with TRBJ2-2, with 8 bases fitting TRBD2. The germline gives CDR1 MNHNY, CDR2 SVGAGI (reference sequence). The trim removed 6 bases at V and 2 bases at J, leaving 5 bases unmatched. This CDR3 contains 15 residues. The CDR3 loop is CASSLLAANTGELFF. The CDR3 nucleotides are TGTGCCAGCAGCCTACTAGCGGCTAACACCGGGGAGCTGTTTTTT.

The chain carries TRBV27 and TRBJ2-5; D is uncertain. The DNA end is a closer match to TRBJ2-7, so the J assignment may be wrong. Germline lookup yields CDR1 MNHEY and CDR2 SMNVEV (reference sequence). The CDR3 contains 14 residues. Written as DNA, the CDR3 is TGTGCCAGCAGTTTCGTGTCAGGTTCATACGAGCAGTACTTC. The encoded protein is CASSFVSGSYEQYF.

The CDR3 reads CASSSGLTYEQYF. For the CDR3, the DNA is TGTGCCAGCAGCTCGGGACTGACCTACGAGCAGTACTTC. The chain links TRBV11-2 to TRBJ2-7, with TRBD2 as a possible D gene (6 bases). CDR1 and CDR2 (germline): SGHAT, FQNNGV. The V end was cut by 4 bases, the J end by 2 bases, with 9 bases between. The CDR3 totals 13 residues.

V usage is TRBV5-1 and J usage is TRBJ2-7; D is possibly TRBD1 (6 bases). This CDR3 region has 11 residues. V was clipped by 5 bases and J by 6 bases, with 9 bases between them. CDR1 is SGHRS, CDR2 YFSETQ, per germline. The CDR3 DNA sequence: TGCGCCAGCAGGTCAGGGGCCGAGCAGTACTTC. The encoded protein is CASRSGAEQYF.

This rearrangement joins TRBV9 to TRBJ2-5, with D perhaps matching TRBD2 (6 bases). The CDR3 totals 17 residues. Looked up from germline, CDR1 is SGDLS and CDR2 is YYNGEE. Trimming removed 0 bases at V and 0 bases at J, with 15 bases between. CDR3 in DNA: TGTGCCAGCAGCGTAGGTCAGCGGGCGATGTACCAAGAGACCCAGTACTTC. The encoded protein is CASSVGQRAMYQETQYF.

Comments on this clone: Other DNA sequences from this sample encode an identical CDR3 as well. The gene calls are TRBV28 and TRBJ2-1; D gene uncertain. V lost 6 bases and J lost 5, with 5 bases in between. The CDR3 covers 11 residues. Germline assignment: CDR1 MDHEN and CDR2 SYDVKM. The CDR3 DNA reads TGTGCCAGCAGCGGAAACAATGAGCAGTTCTTC. Residues: CASSGNNEQFF.